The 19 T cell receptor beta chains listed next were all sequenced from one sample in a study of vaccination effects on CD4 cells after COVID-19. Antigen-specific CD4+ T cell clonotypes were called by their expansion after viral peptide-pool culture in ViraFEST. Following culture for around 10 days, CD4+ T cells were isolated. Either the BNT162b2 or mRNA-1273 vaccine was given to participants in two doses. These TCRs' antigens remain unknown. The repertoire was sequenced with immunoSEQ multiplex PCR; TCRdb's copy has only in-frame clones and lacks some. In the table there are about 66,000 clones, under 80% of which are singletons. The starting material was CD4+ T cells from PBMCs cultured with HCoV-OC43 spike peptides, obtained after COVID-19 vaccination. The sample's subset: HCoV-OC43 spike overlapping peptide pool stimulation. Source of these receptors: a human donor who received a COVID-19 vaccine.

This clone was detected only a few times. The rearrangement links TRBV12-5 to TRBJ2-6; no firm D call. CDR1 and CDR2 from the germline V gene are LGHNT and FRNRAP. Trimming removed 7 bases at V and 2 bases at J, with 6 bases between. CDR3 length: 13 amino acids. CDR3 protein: CASELTGANVLTF. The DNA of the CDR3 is TGTGCTAGTGAACTTACTGGGGCCAACGTCCTGACTTTC.

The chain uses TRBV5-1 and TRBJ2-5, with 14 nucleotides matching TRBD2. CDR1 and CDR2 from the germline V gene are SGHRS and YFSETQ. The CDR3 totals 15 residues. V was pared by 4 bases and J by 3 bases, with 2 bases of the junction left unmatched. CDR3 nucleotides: TGCGCCAGCAGCAAGGGACTAGCGGGGGAAGAGACCCAGTACTTC. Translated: CASSKGLAGEETQYF.

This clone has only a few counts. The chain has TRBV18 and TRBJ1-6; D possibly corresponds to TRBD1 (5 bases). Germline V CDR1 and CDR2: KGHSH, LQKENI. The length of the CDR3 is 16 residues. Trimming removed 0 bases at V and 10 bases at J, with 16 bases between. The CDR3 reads CASSPPRGFESSPLHF. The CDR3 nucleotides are TGTGCCAGCTCACCACCGCGGGGGTTCGAAAGCTCACCCCTCCACTTT.

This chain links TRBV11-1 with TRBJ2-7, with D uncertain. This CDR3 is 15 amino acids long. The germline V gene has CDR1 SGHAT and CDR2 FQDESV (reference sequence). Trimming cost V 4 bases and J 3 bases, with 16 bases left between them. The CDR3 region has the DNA TGTGCCAGCAGCTCTGGGCCGGTCGCCTACTACGAGCAGTACGTC. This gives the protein CASSSGPVAYYEQYV.

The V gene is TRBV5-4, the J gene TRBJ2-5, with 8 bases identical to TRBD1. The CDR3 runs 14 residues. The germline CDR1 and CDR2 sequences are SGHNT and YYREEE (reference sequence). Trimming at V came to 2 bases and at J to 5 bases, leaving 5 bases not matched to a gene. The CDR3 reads CASSFSTGGETQYF. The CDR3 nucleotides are TGTGCCAGCAGCTTCTCTACAGGGGGGGAGACCCAGTACTTC.

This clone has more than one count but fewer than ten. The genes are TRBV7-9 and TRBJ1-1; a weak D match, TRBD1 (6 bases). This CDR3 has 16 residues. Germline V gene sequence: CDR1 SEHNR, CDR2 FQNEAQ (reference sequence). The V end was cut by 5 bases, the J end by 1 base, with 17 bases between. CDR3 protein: CASSQRPGAGNTEAFF. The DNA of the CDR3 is TGTGCCAGCAGCCAACGGCCGGGGGCTGGGAACACTGAAGCTTTCTTT.

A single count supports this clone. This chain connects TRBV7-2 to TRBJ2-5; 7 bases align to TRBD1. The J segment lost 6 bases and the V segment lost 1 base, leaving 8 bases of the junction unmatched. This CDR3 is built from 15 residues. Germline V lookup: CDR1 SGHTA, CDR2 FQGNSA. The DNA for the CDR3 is TGTGCCAGCAGCTTAGTGAGGGGGCGAGAAAAGACCCAGTACTTC. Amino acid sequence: CASSLVRGREKTQYF.

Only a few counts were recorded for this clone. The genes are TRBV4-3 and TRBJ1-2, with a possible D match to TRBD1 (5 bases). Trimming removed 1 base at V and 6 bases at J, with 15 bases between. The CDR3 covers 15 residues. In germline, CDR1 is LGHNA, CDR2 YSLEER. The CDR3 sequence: CASSQGIQGRNGYTF. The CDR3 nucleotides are TGCGCCAGCAGCCAAGGGATCCAGGGTCGAAATGGCTACACCTTC.

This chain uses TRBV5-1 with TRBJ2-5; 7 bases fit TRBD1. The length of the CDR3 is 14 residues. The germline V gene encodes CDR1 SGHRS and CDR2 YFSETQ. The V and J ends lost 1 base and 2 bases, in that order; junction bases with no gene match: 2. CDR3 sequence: CASSLRDRQETQYF. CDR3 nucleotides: TGCGCCAGCAGCTTGAGGGACAGACAAGAGACCCAGTACTTC. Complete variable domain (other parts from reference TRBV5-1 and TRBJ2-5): KAGVTQTPRYLIKTRGQQVTLSCSPISGHRSVSWYQQTPGQGLQFLFEYFSETQRNKGNFPGRFSGRQFSNSRSEMNVSTLELGDSALYLCASSLRDRQETQYFGPGTRLLVL.

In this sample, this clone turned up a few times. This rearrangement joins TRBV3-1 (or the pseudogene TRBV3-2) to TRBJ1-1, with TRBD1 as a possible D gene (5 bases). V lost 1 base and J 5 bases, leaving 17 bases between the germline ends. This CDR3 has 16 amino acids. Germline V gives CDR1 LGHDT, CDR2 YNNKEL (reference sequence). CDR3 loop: CASSQGYTGAGTEAFF. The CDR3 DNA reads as TGTGCCAGCAGCCAAGGCTACACCGGGGCGGGTACTGAAGCTTTCTTT.

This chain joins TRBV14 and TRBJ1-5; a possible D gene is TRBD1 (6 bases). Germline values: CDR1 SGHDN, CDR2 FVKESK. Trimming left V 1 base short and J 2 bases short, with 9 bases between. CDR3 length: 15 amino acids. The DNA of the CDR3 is TGTGCCAGCAGCCAAGGGGGGCGAGGCAATCAGCCCCAGCATTTT. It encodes CASSQGGRGNQPQHF. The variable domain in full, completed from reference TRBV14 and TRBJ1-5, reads EAGVTQFPSHSVIEKGQTVTLRCDPISGHDNLYWYRRVMGKEIKFLLHFVKESKQDESGMPNNRFLAERTGGTYSTLKVQPAELEDSGVYFCASSQGGRGNQPQHFGDGTRLSIL.

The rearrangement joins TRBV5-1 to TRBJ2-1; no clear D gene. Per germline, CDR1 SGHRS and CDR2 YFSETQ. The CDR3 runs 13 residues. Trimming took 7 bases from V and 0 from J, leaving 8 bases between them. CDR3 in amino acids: CASQRGSYNEQFF. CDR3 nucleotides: TGCGCCAGCCAAAGAGGCTCCTACAATGAGCAGTTCTTC.

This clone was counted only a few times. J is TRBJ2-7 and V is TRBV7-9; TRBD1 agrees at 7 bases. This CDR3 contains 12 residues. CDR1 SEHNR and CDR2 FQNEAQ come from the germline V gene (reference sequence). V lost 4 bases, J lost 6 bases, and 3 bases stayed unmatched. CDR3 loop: CASSWDRSEQYV. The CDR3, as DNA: TGTGCCAGCAGCTGGGACAGATCCGAGCAGTACGTC.

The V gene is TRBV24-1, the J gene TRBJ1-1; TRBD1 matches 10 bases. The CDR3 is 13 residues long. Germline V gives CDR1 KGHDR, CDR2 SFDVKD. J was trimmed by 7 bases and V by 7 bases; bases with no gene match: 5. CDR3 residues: CATSTTGGLEAFF. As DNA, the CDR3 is TGTGCCACCAGCACGACAGGGGGCCTTGAAGCTTTCTTT.

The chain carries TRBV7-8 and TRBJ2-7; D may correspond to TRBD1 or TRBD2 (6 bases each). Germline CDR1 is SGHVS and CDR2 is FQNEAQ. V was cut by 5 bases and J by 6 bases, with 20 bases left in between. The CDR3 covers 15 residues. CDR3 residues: CASSPRGAEGREQYV. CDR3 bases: TGTGCCAGCAGCCCTAGGGGGGCGGAGGGGCGCGAGCAGTACGTC.

The CDR3 DNA follows: TGTGCCAGCAGTCCCACGACTCCGGGACTAGCGGTTAGCTCCTACAATGAGCAGTTCTTC. Translated, it gives CASSPTTPGLAVSSYNEQFF. The V and J genes are TRBV6-6 and TRBJ2-1, with 11 positions matching TRBD2. Per germline, CDR1 MNHNY and CDR2 SVGAGI (reference sequence). With 5 bases clipped from V and 0 bases from J, the junction kept 15 bases outside the gene matches. This CDR3 has 20 residues.

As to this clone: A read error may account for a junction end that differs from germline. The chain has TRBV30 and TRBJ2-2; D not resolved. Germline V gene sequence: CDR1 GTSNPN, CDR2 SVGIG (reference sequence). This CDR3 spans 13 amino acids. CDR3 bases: TGTGCCAGGAGATTACAGAACACCGGGGAGCTGTTTTTT. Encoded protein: CARRLQNTGELFF.

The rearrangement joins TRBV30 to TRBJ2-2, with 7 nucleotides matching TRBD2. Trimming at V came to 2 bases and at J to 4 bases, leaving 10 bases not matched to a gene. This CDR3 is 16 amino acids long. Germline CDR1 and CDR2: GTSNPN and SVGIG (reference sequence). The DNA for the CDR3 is TGTGCCTGGAGTCCGGGTGGGGGGGGAGGCACCGGGGAGCTGTTTTTT. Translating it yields CAWSPGGGGGTGELFF. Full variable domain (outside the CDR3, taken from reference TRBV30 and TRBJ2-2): SQTIHQWPATLVQPVGSPLSLECTVEGTSNPNLYWYRQAAGRGLQLLFYSVGIGQISSEVPQNLSASRPQDRQFILSSKKLLLSDSGFYLCAWSPGGGGGTGELFFGEGSRLTVL.

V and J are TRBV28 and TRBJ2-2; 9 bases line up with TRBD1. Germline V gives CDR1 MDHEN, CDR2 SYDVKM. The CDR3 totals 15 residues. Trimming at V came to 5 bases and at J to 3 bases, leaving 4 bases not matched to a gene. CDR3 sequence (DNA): TGTGCCAGCAGTCCAGACAGGGGGGACACCGGGGAGCTGTTTTTT. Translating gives CASSPDRGDTGELFF.